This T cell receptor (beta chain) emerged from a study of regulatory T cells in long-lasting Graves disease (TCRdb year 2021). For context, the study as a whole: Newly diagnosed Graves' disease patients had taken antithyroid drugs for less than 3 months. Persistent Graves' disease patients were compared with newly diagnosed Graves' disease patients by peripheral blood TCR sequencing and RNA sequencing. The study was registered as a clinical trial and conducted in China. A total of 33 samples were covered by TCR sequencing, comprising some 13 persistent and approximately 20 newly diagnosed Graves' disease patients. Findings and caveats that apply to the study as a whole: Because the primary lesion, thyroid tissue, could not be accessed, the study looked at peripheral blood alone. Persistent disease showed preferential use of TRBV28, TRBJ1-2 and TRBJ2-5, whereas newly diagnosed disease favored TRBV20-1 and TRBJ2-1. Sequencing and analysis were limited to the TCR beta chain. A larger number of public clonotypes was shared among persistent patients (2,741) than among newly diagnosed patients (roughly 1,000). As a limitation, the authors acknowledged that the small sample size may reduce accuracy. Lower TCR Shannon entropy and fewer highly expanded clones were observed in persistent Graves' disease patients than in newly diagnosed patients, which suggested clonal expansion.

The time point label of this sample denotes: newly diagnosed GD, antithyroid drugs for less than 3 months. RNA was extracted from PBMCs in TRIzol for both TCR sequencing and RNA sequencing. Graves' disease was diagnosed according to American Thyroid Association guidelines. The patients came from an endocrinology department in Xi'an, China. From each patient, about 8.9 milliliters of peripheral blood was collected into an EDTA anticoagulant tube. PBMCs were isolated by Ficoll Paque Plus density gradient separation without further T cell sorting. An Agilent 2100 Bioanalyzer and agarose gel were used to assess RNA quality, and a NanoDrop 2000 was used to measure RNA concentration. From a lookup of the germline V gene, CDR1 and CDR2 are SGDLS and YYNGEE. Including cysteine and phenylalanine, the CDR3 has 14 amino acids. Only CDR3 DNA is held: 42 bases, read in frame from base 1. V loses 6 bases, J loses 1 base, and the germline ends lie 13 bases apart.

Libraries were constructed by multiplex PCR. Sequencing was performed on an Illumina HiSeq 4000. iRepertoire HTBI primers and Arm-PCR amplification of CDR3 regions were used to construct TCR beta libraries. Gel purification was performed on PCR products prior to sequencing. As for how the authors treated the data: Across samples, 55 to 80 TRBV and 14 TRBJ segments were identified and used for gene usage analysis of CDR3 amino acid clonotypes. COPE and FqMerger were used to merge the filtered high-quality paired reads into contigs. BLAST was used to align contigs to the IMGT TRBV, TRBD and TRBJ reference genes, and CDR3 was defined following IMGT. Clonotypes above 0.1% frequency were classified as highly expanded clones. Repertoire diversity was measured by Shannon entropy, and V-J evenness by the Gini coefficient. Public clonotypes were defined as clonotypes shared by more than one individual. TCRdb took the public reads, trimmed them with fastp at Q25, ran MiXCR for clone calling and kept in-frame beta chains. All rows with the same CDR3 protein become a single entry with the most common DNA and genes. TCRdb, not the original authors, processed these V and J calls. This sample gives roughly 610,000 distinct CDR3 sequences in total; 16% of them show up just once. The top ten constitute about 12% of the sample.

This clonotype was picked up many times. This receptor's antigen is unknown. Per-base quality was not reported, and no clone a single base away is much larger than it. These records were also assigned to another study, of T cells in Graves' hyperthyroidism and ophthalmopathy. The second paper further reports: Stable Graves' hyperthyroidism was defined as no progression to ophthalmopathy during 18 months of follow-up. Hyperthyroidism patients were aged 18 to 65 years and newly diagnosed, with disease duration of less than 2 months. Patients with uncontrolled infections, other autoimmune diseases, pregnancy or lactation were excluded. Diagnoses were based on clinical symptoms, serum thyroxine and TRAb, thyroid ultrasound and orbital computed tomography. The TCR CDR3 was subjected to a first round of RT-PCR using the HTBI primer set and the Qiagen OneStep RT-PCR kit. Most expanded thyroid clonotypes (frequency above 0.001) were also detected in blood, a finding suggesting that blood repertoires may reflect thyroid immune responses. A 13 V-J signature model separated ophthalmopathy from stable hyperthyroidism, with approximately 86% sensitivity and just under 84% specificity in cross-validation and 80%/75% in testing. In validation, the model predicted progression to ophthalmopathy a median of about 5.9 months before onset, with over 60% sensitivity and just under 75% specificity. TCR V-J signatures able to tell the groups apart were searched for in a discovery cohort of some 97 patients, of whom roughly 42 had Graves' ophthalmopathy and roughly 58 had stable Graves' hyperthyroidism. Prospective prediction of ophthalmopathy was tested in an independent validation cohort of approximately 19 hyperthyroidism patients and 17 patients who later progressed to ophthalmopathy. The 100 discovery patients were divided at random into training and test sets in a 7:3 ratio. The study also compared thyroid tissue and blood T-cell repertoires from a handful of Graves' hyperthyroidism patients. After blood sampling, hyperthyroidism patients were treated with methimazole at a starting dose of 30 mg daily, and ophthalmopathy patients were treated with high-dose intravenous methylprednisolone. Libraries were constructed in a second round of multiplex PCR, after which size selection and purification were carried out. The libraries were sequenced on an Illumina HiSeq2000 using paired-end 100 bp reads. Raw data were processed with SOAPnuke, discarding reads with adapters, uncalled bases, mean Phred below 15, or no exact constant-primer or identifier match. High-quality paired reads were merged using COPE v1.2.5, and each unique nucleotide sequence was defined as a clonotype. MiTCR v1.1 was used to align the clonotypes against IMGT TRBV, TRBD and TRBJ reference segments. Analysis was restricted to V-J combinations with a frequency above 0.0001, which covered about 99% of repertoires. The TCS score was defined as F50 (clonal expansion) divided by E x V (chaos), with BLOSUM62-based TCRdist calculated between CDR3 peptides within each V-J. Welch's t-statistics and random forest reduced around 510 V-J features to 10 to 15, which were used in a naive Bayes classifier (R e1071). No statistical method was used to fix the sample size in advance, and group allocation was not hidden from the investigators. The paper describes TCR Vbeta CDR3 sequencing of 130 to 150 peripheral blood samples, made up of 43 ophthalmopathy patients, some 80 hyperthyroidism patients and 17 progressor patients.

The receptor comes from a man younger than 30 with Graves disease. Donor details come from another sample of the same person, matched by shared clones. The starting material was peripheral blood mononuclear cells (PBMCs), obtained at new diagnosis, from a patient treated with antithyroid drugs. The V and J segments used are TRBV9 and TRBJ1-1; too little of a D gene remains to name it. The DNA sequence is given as TGTGCCAGCACCCCTCATCCGGGGAACACTGAAGCTTTCTTT. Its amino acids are CASTPHPGNTEAFF.